Listed here is a single T cell receptor (beta chain). This entry belongs to a study of T cells expressing NK-cell markers. TCRdb reanalyzed the 5' RACE reads, giving one entry per CDR3 protein sequence and no DNA. This sample carries a few hundred thousand distinct CDR3 sequences, with under 1.5% going to the ten biggest clones. The CDR3 loop spans 15 amino acids. CDR1 and CDR2 from the germline V gene are MNHNY and SVGAGI (reference sequence). Sequencing was done on a sample of blood T cells: a sorted CD56 or NKG2C T cell subset, CD4+ or CD8+ T cells, or bulk PBMC T cells (not recorded which). The genes are TRBV6-6 and TRBJ1-6; TCRdb's D gene call, TRBD1, goes unchecked for lack of DNA. This sequence originates from a woman in her forties or fifties in good health. CDR3 region: CASSYRAGSGSPLHF.